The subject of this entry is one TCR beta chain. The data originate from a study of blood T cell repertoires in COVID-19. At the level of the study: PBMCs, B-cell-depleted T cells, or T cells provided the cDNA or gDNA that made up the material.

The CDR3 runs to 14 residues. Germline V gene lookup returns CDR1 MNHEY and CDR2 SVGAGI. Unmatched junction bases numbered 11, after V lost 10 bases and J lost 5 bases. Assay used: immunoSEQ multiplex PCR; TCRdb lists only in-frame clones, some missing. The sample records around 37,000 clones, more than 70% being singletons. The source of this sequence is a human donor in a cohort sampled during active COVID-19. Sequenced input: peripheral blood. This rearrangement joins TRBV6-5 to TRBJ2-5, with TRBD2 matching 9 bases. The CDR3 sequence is CATARGGAGETQYF. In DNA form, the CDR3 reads TGTGCCACGGCTCGCGGGGGGGCCGGGGAGACCCAGTACTTC.